The TCR beta chain under discussion was sequenced for a study of blood T cell repertoires in COVID-19. On the study more broadly: Samples representing acute and convalescent COVID-19 were sourced from the United States, Italy and Spain. The analysed material was cDNA or gDNA that came from T cells, B-cell-depleted T cells, or PBMCs.

Source study methods: Amplification from reference gene primers served as the basis for estimated nucleated cell counts. Produced via immunoSEQ multiplex PCR; TCRdb's table is partial and in-frame only. The V and J calls and the clone size are those of that table, but D and trimming were determined from the DNA. Among around 200,000 clones listed, roughly 87% were seen once. V was cut by 3 bases and J by 0 bases, with 8 bases left in between. Germline V lookup: CDR1 LNHDA, CDR2 SQIVND (reference sequence). The CDR3 contains 15 residues. The sample consisted of peripheral blood. The chain carries TRBV19 and TRBJ2-2; tentatively, D is TRBD2 (5 bases). The receptor comes from a woman aged 18-29 years who had recovered from COVID-19. The CDR3 nucleotides are TGTGCCAGTAGTATTTGGGGAGCGAACACCGGGGAGCTGTTTTTT. Encoded protein: CASSIWGANTGELFF.